The T cell receptor (beta chain) described here comes from a study of blood T cell repertoires in COVID-19. Study in general: Samples came from the United States, Italy and Spain, spanning acute and convalescent COVID-19.

This CDR3 region has 15 residues. The germline gives CDR1 SGHRS, CDR2 YFSETQ. V lost 4 bases, J lost 5 bases, and 16 bases lay in between. Method: immunoSEQ multiplex PCR; TCRdb's copy keeps in-frame clones and lacks some. The sample lists a few hundred thousand clones; around four fifths were seen once. This rearrangement joins TRBV5-1 to TRBJ2-1; TRBD2 is a possible D gene (7 bases). The sequence came from a woman between 45 and 65 years old with active or convalescent COVID-19. The source material was peripheral blood. CDR3 DNA: TGCGCCAGCAGCCCGGGGGGCCCGTTAAACAATGAGCAGTTCTTC. Translated: CASSPGGPLNNEQFF. Full variable domain (rest looked up from reference TRBV5-1 and TRBJ2-1): KAGVTQTPRYLIKTRGQQVTLSCSPISGHRSVSWYQQTPGQGLQFLFEYFSETQRNKGNFPGRFSGRQFSNSRSEMNVSTLELGDSALYLCASSPGGPLNNEQFFGPGTRLTVL.